This TCR beta chain was sequenced for a study of blood T cell repertoires in COVID-19. Study information: The United States, Italy and Spain supplied acute and convalescent COVID-19 samples. PBMCs, B-cell-depleted T cells, or T cells were the source of the cDNA or gDNA that made up the material.

V was trimmed by 4 bases and J by 0 bases, leaving 13 bases between them. Germline assignment: CDR1 SGHRS and CDR2 YFSETQ. This CDR3 region has 15 residues. Authors' analysis steps: Amplifying reference gene primers gave estimates of nucleated cell counts. Produced via immunoSEQ multiplex PCR; TCRdb's table is partial and in-frame only. V and J calls and clone size are given by that table; D and trimming were obtained from the DNA. Of 200,000 to 300,000 clones listed, 85% to 90% are singletons. This clonotype was obtained from a woman aged 40 to 55 with acute or convalescent COVID-19. The source material was peripheral blood. The rearrangement joins TRBV5-1 to TRBJ1-2; maybe TRBD1 (5 bases). The chain's CDR3 is CASSHDSLANYGYTF. The DNA of the CDR3 is TGCGCCAGCAGCCACGACAGCTTAGCTAACTATGGCTACACCTTC.